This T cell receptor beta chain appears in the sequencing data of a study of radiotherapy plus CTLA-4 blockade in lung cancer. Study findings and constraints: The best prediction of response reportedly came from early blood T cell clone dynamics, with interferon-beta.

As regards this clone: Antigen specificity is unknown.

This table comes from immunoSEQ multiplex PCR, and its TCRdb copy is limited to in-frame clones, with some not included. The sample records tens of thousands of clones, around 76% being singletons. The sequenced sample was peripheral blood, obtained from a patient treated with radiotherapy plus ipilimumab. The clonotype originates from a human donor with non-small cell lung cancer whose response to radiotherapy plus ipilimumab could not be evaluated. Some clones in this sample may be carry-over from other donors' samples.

The CDR3 DNA is TGTGCTAGTGGTCCCCCGGCAGGGGTTGGGGAGACCCAGTACTTC. Protein sequence: CASGPPAGVGETQYF. The genes are TRBV12-5 and TRBJ2-5; TRBD1 might be the D (6 bases). CDR3 length: 15 amino acids. Trimming removed 5 bases at V and 5 bases at J, with 18 bases between. The V gene's germline CDR1 is LGHNT and CDR2 FRNRAP.